Below, 21 T cell receptor beta chains from the same sample are listed, as sequenced in a study of siplizumab effects on memory and regulatory T cells (dated by TCRdb to about 2019). The library was prepared using the immunoSEQ multiplex PCR assay. TCRdb carries this immuneACCESS record with in-frame sequences only. Its versions omit some clonotypes, under half of them owing to an unresolved V gene in the studies checked, with the rest unexplained. In this sample the table shows approximately 120,000 clones, just over 90% of which occur a single time. Around 0.75% of the sample rests with the top ten. The material sequenced was Tregs sorted from blood. These receptors originate from a human donor in good health.

The rearrangement links TRBV30 to TRBJ2-5, with D perhaps TRBD1 or TRBD2 (5 bases each). V was cut by 2 bases and J by 4 bases, with 17 bases left in between. This CDR3 is built from 15 residues. CDR1 is GTSNPN, CDR2 SVGIG, per germline (reference sequence). CDR3 residues: CAWSWGNLPGETQYF. CDR3 bases: TGTGCCTGGAGTTGGGGGAATCTGCCCGGAGAGACCCAGTACTTC.

To note about this clone: Within the sample, other DNA sequences also encode this same CDR3. The chain links TRBV7-2 to TRBJ2-7, with unresolved D. The CDR3 loop spans 11 amino acids. Germline V CDR1 and CDR2: SGHTA, FQGNSA. V was shortened by 2 bases and J by 4 bases, with 3 bases between the two germline ends. The CDR3 sequence: CASSLRYEQYF. The CDR3 DNA is TGTGCCAGCAGCTTAAGGTACGAGCAGTACTTC.

The chain links TRBV27 to TRBJ1-2, with D perhaps matching TRBD1 (6 bases). V was cut by 5 bases and J by 11 bases, with 12 bases left in between. The CDR3 is 11 residues long. Germline V gene lookup returns CDR1 MNHEY and CDR2 SMNVEV (reference sequence). CDR3 protein: CASSRGRTYTF. The CDR3 region has the DNA TGTGCCAGCAGTCGGGGGCGAACGTACACCTTC.

The rearrangement uses TRBV27 and TRBJ2-1; TRBD2 agrees at 14 bases. The germline CDR1 and CDR2 sequences are MNHEY and SMNVEV (reference sequence). CDR3 size: 15 residues. After removal of 4 bases from V and 9 bases from J, the junction contained 5 bases not matched to a gene. CDR3 in amino acids: CASSSQGLAGVEQFF. The CDR3 DNA follows: TGTGCCAGCAGTTCCCAGGGACTAGCGGGGGTTGAGCAGTTCTTC.

V is TRBV25-1 and J is TRBJ2-3; D remains unclear. CDR3 length: 14 residues. V was pared by 0 bases and J by 2 bases, with 6 bases between. Germline V lookup: CDR1 MGHDK, CDR2 SYGVNS. The CDR3 reads CASSEYRNTDTQYF. The CDR3, as DNA: TGTGCCAGCAGTGAATACCGGAACACAGATACGCAGTATTTT. The full variable domain, with the rest looked up from reference TRBV25-1 and TRBJ2-3, is EADIYQTPRYLVIGTGKKITLECSQTMGHDKMYWYQQDPGMELHLIHYSYGVNSTEKGDLSSESTVSRIRTEHFPLTLESARPSHTSQYLCASSEYRNTDTQYFGPGTRLTVL.

This clone showed up just a few times. The rearrangement uses TRBV18 and TRBJ1-1; D unclear. Trimming removed 6 bases at V and 1 base at J, with 15 bases between. Looked up from germline, CDR1 is KGHSH and CDR2 is LQKENI. CDR3 length: 15 residues. For the CDR3, the DNA is TGTGCCAGCTCGCCTCTTGCTTATCGGAACACTGAAGCTTTCTTT. Translation gives CASSPLAYRNTEAFF.

The CDR3 here is CASSYSTGTAGNTIYF. The CDR3 region has the DNA TGTGCCAGCAGTTACTCGACAGGCACCGCTGGAAACACCATATATTTT. The gene calls are TRBV6-6 and TRBJ1-3, with D maybe TRBD1 (6 bases). CDR3 length: 16 amino acids. The ends were cut back, 0 bases at V and 2 bases at J, with 11 bases in the middle. Germline CDR1 is MNHNY and CDR2 is SVGAGI (reference sequence).

To note about this clone: Other nucleotide sequences in the sample specify the same CDR3. The chain combines TRBV27 with TRBJ2-5; 7 bases align to TRBD1. CDR3 length: 14 amino acids. Per the germline V gene, CDR1 is MNHEY and CDR2 is SMNVEV (reference sequence). J gave up 5 bases and V 2 bases, and 5 bases lay outside the gene matches. The CDR3 coding sequence is TGTGCCAGCAGTTTAAGGGGGCGCGGGGAGACCCAGTACTTC. Amino acid sequence: CASSLRGRGETQYF.

The gene calls are TRBV4-1 and TRBJ2-7; 12 nucleotides line up with TRBD2. Trimming cost V 2 bases and J 7 bases; bases outside gene matches: 12. CDR3 size: 17 residues. Germline V gene data show CDR1 as MGHRA and CDR2 as YSYEKL. CDR3 in DNA: TGCGCCAGCAGCCAAAAGGTTGGACTAGCGGGACGGAATGAGCAGTACTTC. It yields the protein CASSQKVGLAGRNEQYF.

This clone showed up just a few times. This chain joins TRBV5-4 and TRBJ2-1; D gene unclear. The CDR3 covers 15 residues. The ends were cut back, 5 bases at V and 0 bases at J, with 12 bases in the middle. Per the germline V gene, CDR1 is SGHNT and CDR2 is YYREEE (reference sequence). CDR3 sequence reads: CASSVGRSSYNEQFF. The CDR3 DNA reads TGTGCCAGCAGTGTAGGCCGGAGCTCCTACAATGAGCAGTTCTTC. The variable domain in full, with the rest retrieved from reference TRBV5-4 and TRBJ2-1, is ETGVTQSPTHLIKTRGQQVTLRCSSQSGHNTVSWYQQALGQGPQFIFQYYREEENGRGNFPPRFSGLQFPNYSSELNVNALELDDSALYLCASSVGRSSYNEQFFGPGTRLTVL.

The V and J genes are TRBV5-8 and TRBJ1-5; the match to TRBD1 covers 7 bases. Looked up from germline, CDR1 is SGHTS and CDR2 is YDEGEE. This CDR3 comprises 16 residues. With V trimmed by 1 base and J by 6 bases, 10 bases remained unmatched. The CDR3 DNA follows: TGTGCCAGCAGCTTGCTCCCAGGGGGTCGGGGTCAGCCCCAGCATTTT. Encoded protein: CASSLLPGGRGQPQHF.

The chain recombines TRBV5-1 with TRBJ2-3, with D hard to call. CDR3 size: 15 residues. Trimming stripped 0 bases from V and 0 bases from J, with 8 bases between. The germline CDR1 and CDR2 sequences are SGHRS and YFSETQ. CDR3 sequence: CASSLAVYSTDTQYF. The CDR3 nucleotides read TGCGCCAGCAGCTTGGCGGTGTATAGCACAGATACGCAGTATTTT.

This clone was picked up one time. The chain has TRBV27 and TRBJ2-5; D may be TRBD2 (6 bases). This CDR3 is 14 amino acids long. V lost 6 bases and J lost 1, with 12 bases in between. Germline V CDR1 and CDR2: MNHEY, SMNVEV (reference sequence). CDR3 sequence reads: CASSPLAVQETQYF. As DNA, the CDR3 is TGTGCCAGCAGCCCTTTAGCGGTCCAAGAGACCCAGTACTTC.

The rearrangement joins TRBV6-1 to TRBJ2-3; the D gene is possibly TRBD2 (5 bases). The V gene's germline CDR1 is MNHNS and CDR2 SASEGT. The CDR3 is made up of 16 amino acids. The V end lost 2 bases, the J end lost 2 bases, and 14 bases lay between the germline ends. The CDR3 loop is CASSEYPTGNTDTQYF. The CDR3 region has the DNA TGTGCCAGCAGTGAATATCCTACGGGAAACACAGATACGCAGTATTTT.

Here the CDR3 DNA reads TGTGCCATCATGGAGGCAGGGGGTTTCGAGCAGTACTTC. Amino acids: CAIMEAGGFEQYF. The chain joins TRBV10-3 to TRBJ2-7; 7 nucleotides align to TRBD1. The CDR3 has 13 residues. The V gene end was trimmed by 7 bases and the J gene end by 6 bases; junction bases not matched to a gene: 9. From germline, CDR1 is ENHRY and CDR2 SYGVKD.

This chain uses TRBV5-1 with TRBJ1-1; D is unclear. The CDR3 covers 13 residues. V lost 2 bases and J 0 bases, leaving 5 bases between the germline ends. Looked up from germline, CDR1 is SGHRS and CDR2 is YFSETQ. For the CDR3, the DNA is TGCGCCAGCAGCTTATTGGTGAACACTGAAGCTTTCTTT. Translation gives CASSLLVNTEAFF.

The V call is TRBV19, the J call TRBJ2-2; D not resolved. Germline lookup yields CDR1 LNHDA and CDR2 SQIVND (reference sequence). V gave up 6 bases and J gave up 6 bases, with 8 bases separating them. The CDR3 is 12 residues long. This chain's CDR3 is CASSTGAGELFF. For the CDR3, the DNA is TGTGCCAGTAGCACTGGGGCCGGGGAGCTGTTTTTT.

The V call is TRBV2, the J call TRBJ1-2; D gene ambiguous. CDR3 size: 17 residues. Germline values: CDR1 SNHLY, CDR2 FYNNEI. V lost 2 bases to trimming and J lost 0 bases, with 16 bases between them. CDR3 sequence (DNA): TGTGCCAGCAGTGAATCGCGGAGGGCCCTAGCTAACTATGGCTACACCTTC. As protein: CASSESRRALANYGYTF.

The chain carries TRBV18 and TRBJ2-1; 12 nucleotides align to TRBD2. The V segment lost 5 bases and the J segment 7 bases; nucleotides outside the gene matches: 12. This CDR3 is built from 17 residues. The germline V gene encodes CDR1 KGHSH and CDR2 LQKENI. Written as DNA, the CDR3 is TGTGCCAGCTCATCCCTCCCACTAGCGGGAGGTACGAATGAGCAGTTCTTC. Encoded protein: CASSSLPLAGGTNEQFF. The complete variable domain, with remaining parts taken from reference TRBV18 and TRBJ2-1, reads NAGVMQNPRHLVRRRGQEARLRCSPMKGHSHVYWYRQLPEEGLKFMVYLQKENIIDESGMPKERFSAEFPKEGPSILRIQQVVRGDSAAYFCASSSLPLAGGTNEQFFGPGTRLTVL.

As DNA, the CDR3 is TGTGCCAGCAGTTTGGATGGTAACTATGGCTACACCTTC. Encoded protein: CASSLDGNYGYTF. The V gene is TRBV28, the J gene TRBJ1-2, with unresolved D. Germline assignment: CDR1 MDHEN and CDR2 SYDVKM. The CDR3 is 13 residues long. V shed 3 bases and J shed 1 base, with 6 bases lying between them.

The rearrangement joins TRBV5-1 to TRBJ1-4; 8 positions agree with TRBD1. Germline CDR1 is SGHRS and CDR2 is YFSETQ. This CDR3 has 15 amino acids. J gave up 4 bases and V 5 bases, and 7 bases lay outside the gene matches. CDR3 nucleotide sequence: TGCGCCAGCAGTCGGCAGGGGGCGGGTAATGAAAAACTGTTTTTT. It encodes CASSRQGAGNEKLFF.